This T cell receptor beta chain was recovered during a study of shared clonotypes between healthy human individuals. Study-wide results and limits: Roughly 4.6% of naive CD4 clonotypes were common to several donors.

To note about this clone: Its target is unknown.

Germline assignment: CDR1 MGHRA and CDR2 YSYEKL. V was pared by 0 bases and J by 6 bases, with 7 bases of the junction left unmatched. CDR3 length equals 17 residues. Sorted-subset replicate PCRs used roughly 210 ng of genomic DNA. This amount corresponded to about 30,000 T cell genomes. Assay used: immunoSEQ multiplex PCR; TCRdb lists only in-frame clones, some missing. The sample records some 740,000 clones, almost 95% being singletons. Naive CD8 populations comprised CD45RO-negative cells positively selected for CCR7, excluding terminally differentiated effector memory CD45RA+ cells. Sequencing input: naive CD8+ T cells sorted from blood. The receptor was derived from a young man in good health. The chain combines TRBV4-1 with TRBJ2-3, with 12 positions matching TRBD2. CDR3 loop: CASSQESGLAGPDTQYF. The CDR3 nucleotides read TGCGCCAGCAGCCAAGAATCTGGACTAGCGGGACCCGATACGCAGTATTTT.